This TCR beta chain was sequenced for a study of metastatic and nonmetastatic thyroid tumors (dated by TCRdb to 2018 to 2021). With regard to the full study: For patients with malignant and with benign thyroid disease, the researchers compared repertoires between peripheral blood samples and tumor or nodule tissue samples. What the work shows at the level of the full study, not this receptor alone: In both blood and tumor samples, TCR beta diversity was reported to be significantly higher in malignant tumors than in benign nodules.

The library was obtained by PCR. Sequencing used an Illumina HiSeq 4000. High-throughput sequencing was used to profile the TCR beta-chain CDR3 region of every patient. In the original analysis: A classifier to discriminate distant-metastatic papillary thyroid cancer patients was built from CDR3 differences across clinicopathological groups. The Shannon index was used to measure repertoire diversity, and the Morisita-Horn index was used to measure how similar tumor and blood repertoires were. Through fastp at Q25 and MiXCR, TCRdb rebuilt clones from the public reads, retaining in-frame beta chains. The V and J calls reflect TCRdb's pipeline rather than the authors' work. For this sample the table gives 46,000 or so clones, of which roughly 16% were detected only once. About 20% of the sample lies in the top ten. This clone was recorded many times. Its antigen is currently not known. The sample holds no much larger clone one base away, and base qualities are not on file.

No patient had received any treatment before thyroid surgery. Using T-cell receptor beta sequencing, the researchers looked back retrospectively at clinical samples from patients, gathered between the early 2010s and the late 2010s. Material for sequencing was blood. The TCR comes from a female donor with papillary thyroid cancer or a benign thyroid nodule (not recorded which). Some clones in this sample may be carry-over from other donors' samples.

The nucleotide sequence reads TGTGCCAGCACTAGCGGGGCCCACACAGATACGCAGTATTTT. Protein translation: CASTSGAHTDTQYF. The chain employs TRBV6-1 and TRBJ2-3; 9 nucleotides in the junction match TRBD2. Relative to germline, V is missing 7 bases and J is missing 2 bases, with 4 bases of the junction outside any gene match. The CDR3 holds 14 amino acids from the cysteine to the phenylalanine. The entry retains the CDR3 DNA only, 42 bases that are in frame from base 1. From a lookup of the germline V gene, CDR1 and CDR2 are MNHNS and SASEGT.